These 17 T cell receptor beta chains were all obtained from the same sample, sequenced in a study of CD8+ T cells in alopecia areata. cDNA prepared by RNA extraction and subsequent reverse transcription served as the template for sequencing. Clones were sequenced by immunoSEQ multiplex PCR, and TCRdb holds only the in-frame ones, with some missing. The sample shows tens of thousands of clones, 62% of them seen only once. Sequenced material: NKG2D-high CD8+ T cells sorted from blood. Receptor source: a human donor with alopecia areata.

The chain uses TRBV18 and TRBJ2-1, with D possibly matching TRBD1 (5 bases). Germline V gene lookup returns CDR1 KGHSH and CDR2 LQKENI. The CDR3 covers 14 residues. The V and J ends lost 2 bases and 3 bases respectively, with 8 bases between them. CDR3: CASSPSQGYNEQFF. In DNA, the CDR3 is TGTGCCAGCTCACCATCGCAGGGCTACAATGAGCAGTTCTTC. Full variable domain (missing parts from reference TRBV18 and TRBJ2-1): NAGVMQNPRHLVRRRGQEARLRCSPMKGHSHVYWYRQLPEEGLKFMVYLQKENIIDESGMPKERFSAEFPKEGPSILRIQQVVRGDSAAYFCASSPSQGYNEQFFGPGTRLTVL.

The sample holds one count of this clone. The chain joins TRBV5-1 to TRBJ2-7; 9 nucleotides align to TRBD1. CDR3 length: 16 amino acids. Germline loops: CDR1 SGHRS, CDR2 YFSETQ. With 0 bases clipped from V and 0 bases from J, the junction kept 4 bases outside the gene matches. This chain's CDR3 is CASSLAGTGLSYEQYF. Here the CDR3 DNA reads TGCGCCAGCAGCTTGGCCGGGACAGGGCTCTCCTACGAGCAGTACTTC.

The chain carries TRBV29-1 and TRBJ1-1; D not resolved. The CDR3 is 12 residues long. The germline gives CDR1 SQVTM, CDR2 ANQGSEA. Trimming took 3 bases from V and 5 from J, leaving 10 bases between them. CDR3 in amino acids: CSVDRLGTEAFF. The CDR3 coding sequence is TGCAGCGTTGACCGTCTGGGGACTGAAGCTTTCTTT.

The chain links TRBV30 to TRBJ2-5; 11 positions agree with TRBD2. CDR1 is GTSNPN, CDR2 SVGIG, per germline (reference sequence). The V and J ends lost 0 bases and 2 bases, in that order; junction bases with no gene match: 11. This CDR3 has 18 residues. This CDR3 reads CAWSVLFPGLAAQETQYF. CDR3 coding DNA: TGTGCCTGGAGTGTACTTTTCCCGGGACTAGCGGCACAAGAGACCCAGTACTTC.

V usage is TRBV9 and J usage is TRBJ2-7; no clear D. Per germline, CDR1 SGDLS and CDR2 YYNGEE. With 4 bases removed from V and 6 bases from J, the gap between germline ends came to 14 bases. The CDR3 has 13 amino acids. The DNA for the CDR3 is TGTGCCAGCAGCCCCGGGCACATGGGCGAGCAGTACTTC. Translating it yields CASSPGHMGEQYF.

The chain links TRBV5-6 to TRBJ2-7; weak D call: TRBD2 (6 bases). Germline CDR1 SGHDT, CDR2 YYEEEE. CDR3 length equals 13 residues. Trimming took off 8 bases at V and 6 bases at J, with 18 bases between the two ends. The CDR3: CASTPGGIGEQYF. The CDR3 nucleotides read TGTGCCAGTACCCCCGGAGGGATTGGCGAGCAGTACTTC. The entire variable domain, with the rest obtained from reference TRBV5-6 and TRBJ2-7, is as follows: DAGVTQSPTHLIKTRGQQVTLRCSPKSGHDTVSWYQQALGQGPQFIFQYYEEEERQRGNFPDRFSGHQFPNYSSELNVNALLLGDSALYLCASTPGGIGEQYFGPGTRLTVT.

V usage is TRBV7-2 and J usage is TRBJ1-2; no reliable D call. V shed 5 bases and J shed 7 bases, with 20 bases lying between them. The germline CDR1 and CDR2 sequences are SGHTA and FQGNSA. This CDR3 has 15 residues. The CDR3 sequence: CASSLPVVGVSGYTF. The DNA for the CDR3 is TGTGCCAGCAGCCTCCCCGTCGTCGGGGTCTCTGGCTACACCTTC.

The chain has TRBV6-5 and TRBJ2-5; D is ambiguous. Trimming removed 6 bases from V and 7 bases from J, with 15 bases in between. This CDR3 has 13 amino acids. Germline values: CDR1 MNHEY, CDR2 SVGAGI. The CDR3 bases are TGTGCCAGCAGCCCCACTGGGGTGGGGACCCAGTACTTC. Translation: CASSPTGVGTQYF.

The gene calls are TRBV6-5 and TRBJ2-1; no clear D gene. Germline lookup yields CDR1 MNHEY and CDR2 SVGAGI. The CDR3 consists of 13 residues. Trimming stripped 0 bases from V and 10 bases from J, with 10 bases between. CDR3 residues: CASSYSPSEEQFF. In DNA form, the CDR3 reads TGTGCCAGCAGTTACTCCCCTTCAGAAGAGCAGTTCTTC.

The chain recombines TRBV4-1 with TRBJ2-2, with TRBD2 matching 12 bases. CDR3 length equals 17 residues. V trimming: 2 bases; J trimming: 5 bases; junction bases outside the gene matches: 6. Germline CDR1 MGHRA, CDR2 YSYEKL. For the CDR3, the DNA is TGCGCCAGCAGCCAACGACTAGCGGGAGATGTTACCGGGGAGCTGTTTTTT. It specifies CASSQRLAGDVTGELFF.

This clone showed up just once. The chain joins TRBV5-1 to TRBJ2-3, with D possibly matching TRBD2 (5 bases). Germline V lookup: CDR1 SGHRS, CDR2 YFSETQ. The V and J ends lost 4 bases and 0 bases respectively, with 9 bases between them. CDR3 length equals 14 residues. CDR3 region: CASSLWTSTDTQYF. The CDR3 DNA reads as TGCGCCAGCAGCCTATGGACTAGCACAGATACGCAGTATTTT. The full variable domain, completed using reference TRBV5-1 and TRBJ2-3, is KAGVTQTPRYLIKTRGQQVTLSCSPISGHRSVSWYQQTPGQGLQFLFEYFSETQRNKGNFPGRFSGRQFSNSRSEMNVSTLELGDSALYLCASSLWTSTDTQYFGPGTRLTVL.

This rearrangement joins TRBV10-2 to TRBJ2-3; D is perhaps TRBD1 (5 bases). Deletions cut 3 bases from V and 2 bases from J, with 9 bases between. The CDR3 is made up of 14 amino acids. From germline, CDR1 is WSHSY and CDR2 SAAADI. As DNA, the CDR3 is TGCGCCAGCAGTGAATCGGACAACACAGATACGCAGTATTTT. This codes for CASSESDNTDTQYF.

This clone was counted between two and nine times. The chain joins TRBV7-8 to TRBJ2-7, with a tentative D call TRBD1 (6 bases). There are 16 residues in the CDR3. Germline V lookup: CDR1 SGHVS, CDR2 FQNEAQ. The V gene lost 5 bases and the J gene lost 4 bases, with 21 bases spanning the gap. CDR3 amino acids: CASSTRGSSPSYEQYF. DNA of the CDR3: TGTGCCAGCAGCACTAGGGGGAGTAGCCCGAGTTACGAGCAGTACTTC. Full variable domain (missing parts from reference TRBV7-8 and TRBJ2-7): GAGVSQSPRYKVAKRGQDVALRCDPISGHVSLFWYQQALGQGPEFLTYFQNEAQLDKSGLPSDRFFAERPEGSVSTLKIQRTQQEDSAVYLCASSTRGSSPSYEQYFGPGTRLTVT.

This clone is deemed large. This sequence joins TRBV23-1 and TRBJ2-1; 7 nucleotides match TRBD2. TRBV23-1 is an ORF, and what it does is uncertain. J was trimmed by 0 bases and V by 4 bases; bases with no gene match: 6. This CDR3 is built from 16 residues. DNA for the CDR3: TGCGCCAGCAGTCTACAAGCGGGGTACTCCTACAATGAGCAGTTCTTC. It encodes CASSLQAGYSYNEQFF.

The chain recombines TRBV4-1 with TRBJ2-1, with unresolved D. Germline CDR1 MGHRA, CDR2 YSYEKL. CDR3 length: 14 residues. The germline V and J ends were trimmed by 4 bases and 4 bases, with 11 bases remaining between them. The CDR3: CASSPIVGYNEQFF. The DNA of the CDR3 is TGCGCCAGCAGCCCGATAGTGGGTTACAATGAGCAGTTCTTC.

V and J are TRBV4-3 and TRBJ2-3; 7 bases line up with TRBD1. V shed 0 bases and J 2 bases; nucleotides not matched to a gene: 5. Germline V gene data show CDR1 as LGHNA and CDR2 as YSLEER. This CDR3 comprises 16 residues. CDR3 in amino acids: CASSQEWTGPTDTQYF. CDR3 DNA: TGCGCCAGCAGCCAAGAGTGGACAGGACCCACAGATACGCAGTATTTT.

This clone was recorded only once. The chain is built from TRBV11-1 and TRBJ2-2, with 8 bases lining up with TRBD1. Per the germline V gene, CDR1 is SGHAT and CDR2 is FQDESV (reference sequence). The trim removed 2 bases at V and 1 base at J, leaving 6 bases unmatched. The CDR3 loop spans 17 amino acids. The CDR3 is CASSLPSGTGNTGELFF. CDR3 coding DNA: TGTGCCAGCAGCTTACCATCGGGGACAGGGAACACCGGGGAGCTGTTTTTT.